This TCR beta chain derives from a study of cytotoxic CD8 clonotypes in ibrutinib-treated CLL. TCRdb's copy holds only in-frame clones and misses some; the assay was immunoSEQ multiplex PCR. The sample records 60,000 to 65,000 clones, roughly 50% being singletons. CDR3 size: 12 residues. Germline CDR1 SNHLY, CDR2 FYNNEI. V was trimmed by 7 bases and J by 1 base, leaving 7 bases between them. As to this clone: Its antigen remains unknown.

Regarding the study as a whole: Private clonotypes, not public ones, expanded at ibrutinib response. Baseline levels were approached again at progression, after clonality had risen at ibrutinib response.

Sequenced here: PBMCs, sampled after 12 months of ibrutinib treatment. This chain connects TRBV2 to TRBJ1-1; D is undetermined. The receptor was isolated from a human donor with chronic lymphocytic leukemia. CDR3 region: CASIGRNTEAFF. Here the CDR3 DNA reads TGTGCCAGCATTGGACGGAACACTGAAGCTTTCTTT.